Following are 5 T cell receptor beta chains from one sample sequenced in a study of T cell changes during pregnancy in multiple sclerosis. TCRdb's copy holds only in-frame clones and misses some; the assay was immunoSEQ multiplex PCR. The repertoire includes under 100,000 clones, 94% of them detected once, and roughly 2.5% sits in the top ten. Sequenced here: peripheral blood, sampled in the third trimester of pregnancy. The receptors stem from a female donor with multiple sclerosis, enrolled in a pregnancy study.

The gene calls are TRBV6-5 and TRBJ2-7; unclear D gene. V lost 8 bases, J lost 6 bases, and 20 bases lay in between. This CDR3 spans 14 amino acids. The germline CDR1 and CDR2 sequences are MNHEY and SVGAGI. The CDR3 DNA follows: TGTGCCAGCCGTCCGAGAACCGTCCCCTCCGAGCAGTACTTC. Its translation: CASRPRTVPSEQYF.

The gene calls are TRBV9 and TRBJ2-1; D may be TRBD2 (6 bases). The V and J ends lost 2 bases and 7 bases respectively, with 16 bases between them. CDR3 size: 15 residues. Looked up from germline, CDR1 is SGDLS and CDR2 is YYNGEE. CDR3 residues: CASSVPSRDLNEQFF. CDR3 nucleotide sequence: TGTGCCAGCAGCGTCCCGTCCCGGGACTTGAATGAGCAGTTCTTC.

In nucleotides, the CDR3 is TGTGCCAGCAGTACCGGGACTAACACAGATACGCAGTATTTT. This codes for CASSTGTNTDTQYF. The chain is built from TRBV7-3 and TRBJ2-3, with TRBD2 matching over 7 bases. CDR1 is SGHTA and CDR2 is FQGTGA in the germline V gene. J lost 2 bases, V lost 6 bases, and 5 bases had no gene match. This CDR3 comprises 14 residues. The full variable domain, rest sourced from reference TRBV7-3 and TRBJ2-3, is GAGVSQTPSNKVTEKGKYVELRCDPISGHTALYWYRQSLGQGPEFLIYFQGTGAADDSGLPNDRFFAVRPEGSVSTLKIQRTERGDSAVYLCASSTGTNTDTQYFGPGTRLTVL.

The chain uses TRBV9 and TRBJ2-3; 15 bases are a match to TRBD2. V lost 2 bases, J lost 4 bases, and 8 bases stayed unmatched. The CDR3 has 18 amino acids. Germline CDR1 reads SGDLS; CDR2 reads YYNGEE. DNA for the CDR3: TGTGCCAGCAGCGTGGAAAGGACTAGCGGGGGGGTGGCAGATACGCAGTATTTT. Protein: CASSVERTSGGVADTQYF.

This sequence joins TRBV7-6 and TRBJ2-1, with TRBD2 as a possible D gene (5 bases). CDR3 length equals 16 residues. Germline CDR1 is SGHVS and CDR2 is FNYEAQ. Trimming removed 5 bases from V and 2 bases from J, with 16 bases in between. The CDR3 region has the DNA TGTGCCAGCAGCAAGGCCCAATGGGAGACCTACAATGAGCAGTTCTTC. It codes for CASSKAQWETYNEQFF.